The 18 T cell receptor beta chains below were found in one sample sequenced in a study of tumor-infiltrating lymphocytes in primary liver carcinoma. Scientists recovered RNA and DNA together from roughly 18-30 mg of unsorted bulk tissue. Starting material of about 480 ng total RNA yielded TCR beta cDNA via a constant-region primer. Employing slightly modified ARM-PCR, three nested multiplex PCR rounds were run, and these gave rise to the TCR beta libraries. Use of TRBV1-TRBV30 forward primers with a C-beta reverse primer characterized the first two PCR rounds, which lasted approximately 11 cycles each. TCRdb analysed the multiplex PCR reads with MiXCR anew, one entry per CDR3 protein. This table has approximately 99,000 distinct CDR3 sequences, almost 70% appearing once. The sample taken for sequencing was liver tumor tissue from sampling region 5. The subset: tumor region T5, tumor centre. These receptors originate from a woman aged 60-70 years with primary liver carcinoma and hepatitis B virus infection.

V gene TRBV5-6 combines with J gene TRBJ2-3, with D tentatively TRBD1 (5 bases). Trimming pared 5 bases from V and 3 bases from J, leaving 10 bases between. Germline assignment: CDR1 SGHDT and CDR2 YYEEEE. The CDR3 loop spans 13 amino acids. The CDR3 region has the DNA TGTGCCAGCAGTGCCACAGGAACAGATACGCAGTATTTT. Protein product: CASSATGTDTQYF.

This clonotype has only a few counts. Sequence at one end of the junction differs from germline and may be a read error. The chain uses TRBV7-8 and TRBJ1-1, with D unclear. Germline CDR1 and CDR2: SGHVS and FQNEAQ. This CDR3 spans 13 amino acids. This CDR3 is CTSSWKDVTEAFF. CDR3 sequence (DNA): TGTACCAGCAGCTGGAAGGACGTAACTGAAGCTTTCTTT.

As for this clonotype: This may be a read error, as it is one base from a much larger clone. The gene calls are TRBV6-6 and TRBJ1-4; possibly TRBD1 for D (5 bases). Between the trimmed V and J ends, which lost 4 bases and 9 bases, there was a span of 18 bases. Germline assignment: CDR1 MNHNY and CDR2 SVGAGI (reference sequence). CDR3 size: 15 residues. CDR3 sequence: CASSSRDVNLKKLFF. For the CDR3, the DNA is TGTGCCAGCAGTTCCCGGGACGTAAACCTGAAAAAACTGTTTTTT.

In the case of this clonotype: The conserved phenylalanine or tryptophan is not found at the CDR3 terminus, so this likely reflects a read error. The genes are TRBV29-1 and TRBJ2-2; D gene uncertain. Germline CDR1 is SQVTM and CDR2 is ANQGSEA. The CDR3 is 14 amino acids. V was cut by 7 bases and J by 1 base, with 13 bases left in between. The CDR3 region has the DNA TGCAGCGCCTTGGCGTCCTTGAACACCGGGGAGCTGTTTTCT. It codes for CSALASLNTGELFS.

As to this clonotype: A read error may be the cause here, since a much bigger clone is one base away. The CDR3 DNA reads TGCGCCAGCAGCTTGGAAGTCTTTTATGGCTACACCTTC. It codes for CASSLEVFYGYTF. The chain is built from TRBV5-1 and TRBJ1-2; D gene uncertain. This CDR3 is 13 amino acids long. Trimming shortened V by 0 bases and J by 5 bases, and 8 bases separated the two germline ends. CDR1 and CDR2 from the germline V gene are SGHRS and YFSETQ.

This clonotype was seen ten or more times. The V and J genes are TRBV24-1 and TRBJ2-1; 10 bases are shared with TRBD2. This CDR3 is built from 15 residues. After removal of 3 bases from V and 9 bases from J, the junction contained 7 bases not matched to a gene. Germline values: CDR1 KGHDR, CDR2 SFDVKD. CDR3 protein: CATSDGAGGLAEQFF. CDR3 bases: TGTGCCACCAGTGATGGAGCGGGAGGGCTGGCTGAGCAGTTCTTC.

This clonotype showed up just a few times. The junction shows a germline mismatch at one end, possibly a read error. CDR3 amino acids: CSVLTGGGTEAFF. CDR3 nucleotide sequence: TGCAGCGTGCTGACAGGGGGTGGCACTGAGGCTTTCTTT. V and J are TRBV29-1 and TRBJ1-1, with 9 bases fitting TRBD1. Per the germline V gene, CDR1 is SQVTM and CDR2 is ANQGSEA. The CDR3 loop spans 13 amino acids.

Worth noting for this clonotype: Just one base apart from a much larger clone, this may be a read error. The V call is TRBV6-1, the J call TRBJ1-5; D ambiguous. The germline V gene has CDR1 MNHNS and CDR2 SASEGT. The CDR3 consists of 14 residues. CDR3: CASQTEGAPQSQHF. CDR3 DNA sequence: TGTGCCAGCCAAACGGAGGGAGCCCCTCAGTCCCAGCATTTT.

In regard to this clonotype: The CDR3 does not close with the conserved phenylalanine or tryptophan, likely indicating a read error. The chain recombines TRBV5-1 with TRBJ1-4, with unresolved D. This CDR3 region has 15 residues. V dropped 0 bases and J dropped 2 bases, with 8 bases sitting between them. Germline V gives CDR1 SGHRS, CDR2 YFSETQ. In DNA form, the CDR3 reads TGCGCCAGCAGCTTGGATTGGGGTACTAATGAAAAACTGTTTCTT. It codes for CASSLDWGTNEKLFL.

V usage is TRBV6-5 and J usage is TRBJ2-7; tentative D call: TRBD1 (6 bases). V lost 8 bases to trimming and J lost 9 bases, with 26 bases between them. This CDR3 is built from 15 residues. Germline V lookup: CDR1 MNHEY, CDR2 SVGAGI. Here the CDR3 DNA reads TGTGCCAGCCGTTTCGCCGTGACAGGCCTAGGTGGGCAGTACTTC. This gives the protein CASRFAVTGLGGQYF.

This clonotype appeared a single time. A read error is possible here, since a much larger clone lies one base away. In nucleotides, the CDR3 is TGTGCCAGCAAAATAGCGGGAGGGCAAGAGACCCTGTACTTC. Translating it yields CASKIAGGQETLYF. This sequence joins TRBV28 and TRBJ2-5; 11 positions agree with TRBD2. The CDR3 sequence is 14 residues long. Germline V gene lookup returns CDR1 MDHEN and CDR2 SYDVKM.

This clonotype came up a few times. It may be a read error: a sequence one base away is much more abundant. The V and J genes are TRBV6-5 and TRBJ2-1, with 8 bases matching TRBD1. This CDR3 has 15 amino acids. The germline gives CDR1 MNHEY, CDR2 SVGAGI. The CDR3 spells CVSRTTQGAYNEQFF. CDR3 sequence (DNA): TGTGTCAGCAGGACAACTCAGGGGGCGTACAATGAGCAGTTCTTC.

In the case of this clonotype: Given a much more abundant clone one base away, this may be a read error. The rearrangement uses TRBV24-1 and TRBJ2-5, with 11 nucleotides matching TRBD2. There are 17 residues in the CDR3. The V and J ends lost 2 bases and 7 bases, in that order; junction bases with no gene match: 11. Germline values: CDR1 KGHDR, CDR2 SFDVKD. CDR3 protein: CATSDSQTSGMLGTQYF. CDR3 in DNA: TGTGCCACCAGTGATTCCCAGACTAGCGGGATGTTAGGGACCCAGTACTTC.

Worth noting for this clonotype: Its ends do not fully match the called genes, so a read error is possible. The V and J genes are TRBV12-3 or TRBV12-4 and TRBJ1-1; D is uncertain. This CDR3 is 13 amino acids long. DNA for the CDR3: TGTGCCAGCAGTCTGTCAGAGAACTCTGAAGCTTTCTTT. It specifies CASSLSENSEAFF.

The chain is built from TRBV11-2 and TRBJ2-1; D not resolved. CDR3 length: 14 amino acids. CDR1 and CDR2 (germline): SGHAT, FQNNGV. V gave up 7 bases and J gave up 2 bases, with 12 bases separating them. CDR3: CASNSISTYNEQFF. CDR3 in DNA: TGTGCCAGCAACTCGATTAGTACCTACAATGAGCAGTTCTTC.

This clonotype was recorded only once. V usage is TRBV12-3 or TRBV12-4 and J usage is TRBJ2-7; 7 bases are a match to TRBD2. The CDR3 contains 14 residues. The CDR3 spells CANSTQGEGYEQYF. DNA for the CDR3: TGTGCTAACAGTACACAAGGGGAGGGATACGAGCAGTACTTC.

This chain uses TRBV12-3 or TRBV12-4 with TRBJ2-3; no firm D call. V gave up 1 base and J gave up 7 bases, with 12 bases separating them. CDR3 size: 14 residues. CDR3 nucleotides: TGTGCCAGCAGTTTAGGCGGATCCACTAATACGCAGTATTTT. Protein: CASSLGGSTNTQYF.

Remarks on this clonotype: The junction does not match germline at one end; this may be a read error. CDR3 DNA: TGTGCCAACAGCCCTCGGACAGTAGGACTACGCAAGCAGTACTTC. Translated, it gives CANSPRTVGLRKQYF. The chain has TRBV11-1 and TRBJ2-7; either TRBD1 or TRBD2 may supply D (6 bases each). CDR1 is SGHAT and CDR2 is FQDESV in the germline V gene (reference sequence). CDR3 size: 15 residues.